This entry features one T cell receptor beta chain sequence. These data are taken from a study of T cell responses to AZD1222 COVID-19 vaccine. Using immunoSEQ multiplex PCR, the repertoire was profiled, and TCRdb retains in-frame clones only, with some absent. The repertoire holds roughly 200,000 clones, around nine tenths seen once, with approximately 8% in the top ten. This CDR3 comprises 15 residues. With V trimmed by 10 bases and J by 5 bases, 14 bases remained unmatched. Germline CDR1 is ENHRY and CDR2 is SYGVKD. This sample comprised peripheral blood, obtained on day 0 of AZD1222 vaccination. The J gene is TRBJ2-3, the V gene TRBV10-3, with 8 bases fitting TRBD2. This clonotype was sampled from an adult in good health. The CDR3 DNA reads TGTGCCACCGGAGCGGGGGCCGAAAAGGTAGATACGCAGTATTTT. Translating gives CATGAGAEKVDTQYF.